The source of this T cell receptor (beta chain) is a study of blood T cell repertoires in COVID-19. Study details: Sites in the United States, Italy and Spain provided acute and convalescent COVID-19 samples. T cells, B-cell-depleted T cells, or PBMCs supplied cDNA or gDNA.

In the original analysis: Reference gene primer amplification in the assay estimated nucleated cell counts. Profiled with immunoSEQ multiplex PCR; TCRdb holds only in-frame clones, not every one. V, J and clone size are those of that table, while D and trimming were read from the DNA. Of hundreds of thousands of clones in the sample, around 90% are singletons; the top ten hold 3%. This clone was recorded a few times. CDR1 is SQVTM and CDR2 is ANQGSEA in the germline V gene. Trimming removed 6 bases at V and 6 bases at J, with 12 bases between. This CDR3 comprises 11 residues. The receptor's source is a man younger than 30 with active or convalescent COVID-19. Sequencing was carried out using peripheral blood. V gene TRBV29-1 combines with J gene TRBJ2-7; D remains ambiguous. In DNA form, the CDR3 reads TGCAGCGTAGCCACTTTACGCGAGCAGTACTTC. Protein sequence: CSVATLREQYF.